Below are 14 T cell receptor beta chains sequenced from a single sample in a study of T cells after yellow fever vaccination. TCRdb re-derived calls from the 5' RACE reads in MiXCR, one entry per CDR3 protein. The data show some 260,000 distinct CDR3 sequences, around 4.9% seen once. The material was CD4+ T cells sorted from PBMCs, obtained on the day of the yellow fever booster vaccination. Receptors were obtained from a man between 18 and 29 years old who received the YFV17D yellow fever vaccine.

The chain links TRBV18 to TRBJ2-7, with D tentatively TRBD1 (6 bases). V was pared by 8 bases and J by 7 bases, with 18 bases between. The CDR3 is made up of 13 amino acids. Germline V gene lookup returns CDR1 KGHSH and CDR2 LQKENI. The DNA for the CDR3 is TGTGCCAGCGCCTGGGACAAGCTAGGGGAGCAGTACTTC. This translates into CASAWDKLGEQYF.

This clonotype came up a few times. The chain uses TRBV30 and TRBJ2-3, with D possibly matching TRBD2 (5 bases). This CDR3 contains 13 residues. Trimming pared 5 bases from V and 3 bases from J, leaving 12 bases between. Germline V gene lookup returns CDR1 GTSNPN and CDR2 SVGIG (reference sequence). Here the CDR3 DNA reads TGTGCCTGGGATCGGAGCGGAACAGATACGCAGTATTTT. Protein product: CAWDRSGTDTQYF.

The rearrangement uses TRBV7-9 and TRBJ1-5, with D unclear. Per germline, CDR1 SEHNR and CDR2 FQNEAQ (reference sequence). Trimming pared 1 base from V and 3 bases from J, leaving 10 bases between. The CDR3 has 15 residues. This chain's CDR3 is CASSLGSGYNQPQHF. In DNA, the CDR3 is TGTGCCAGCAGCTTAGGCTCGGGGTACAATCAGCCCCAGCATTTT.

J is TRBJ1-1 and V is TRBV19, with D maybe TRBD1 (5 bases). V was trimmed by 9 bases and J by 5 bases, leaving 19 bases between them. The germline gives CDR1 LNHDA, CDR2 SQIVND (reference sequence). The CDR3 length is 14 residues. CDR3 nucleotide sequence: TGTGCCAGCGAACGGGGCGTGGGCGGGACTGAAGCTTTCTTT. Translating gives CASERGVGGTEAFF. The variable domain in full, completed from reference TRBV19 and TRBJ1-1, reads DGGITQSPKYLFRKEGQNVTLSCEQNLNHDAMYWYRQDPGQGLRLIYYSQIVNDFQKGDIAEGYSVSREKKESFPLTVTSAQKNPTAFYLCASERGVGGTEAFFGQGTRLTVV.

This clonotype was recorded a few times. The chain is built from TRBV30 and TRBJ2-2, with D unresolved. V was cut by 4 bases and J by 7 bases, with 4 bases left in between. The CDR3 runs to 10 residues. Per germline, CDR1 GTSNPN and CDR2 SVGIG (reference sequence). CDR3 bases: TGTGCCTGGAAGGTCGGGGAGCTGTTTTTT. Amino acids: CAWKVGELFF. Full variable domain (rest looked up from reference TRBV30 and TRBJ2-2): SQTIHQWPATLVQPVGSPLSLECTVEGTSNPNLYWYRQAAGRGLQLLFYSVGIGQISSEVPQNLSASRPQDRQFILSSKKLLLSDSGFYLCAWKVGELFFGEGSRLTVL.

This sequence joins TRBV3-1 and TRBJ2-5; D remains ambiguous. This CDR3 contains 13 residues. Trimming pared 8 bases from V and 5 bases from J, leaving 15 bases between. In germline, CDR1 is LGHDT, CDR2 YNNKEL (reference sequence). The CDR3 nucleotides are TGTGCCAGCCACTCGCCGATAACCGAGACCCAGTACTTC. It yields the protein CASHSPITETQYF.

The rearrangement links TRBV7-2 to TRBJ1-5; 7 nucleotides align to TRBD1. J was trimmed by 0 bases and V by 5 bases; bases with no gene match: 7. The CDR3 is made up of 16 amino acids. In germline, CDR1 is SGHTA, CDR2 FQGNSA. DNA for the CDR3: TGTGCCAGCAGCCCACAGGGGCTTTATAGCAATCAGCCCCAGCATTTT. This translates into CASSPQGLYSNQPQHF.

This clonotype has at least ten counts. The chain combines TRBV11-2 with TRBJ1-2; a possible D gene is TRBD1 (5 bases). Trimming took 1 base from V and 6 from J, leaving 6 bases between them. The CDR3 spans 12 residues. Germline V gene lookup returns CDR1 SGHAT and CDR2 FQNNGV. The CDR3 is CASSLGGNGYTF. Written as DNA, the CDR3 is TGTGCCAGCAGCTTAGGGGGCAATGGCTACACCTTC.

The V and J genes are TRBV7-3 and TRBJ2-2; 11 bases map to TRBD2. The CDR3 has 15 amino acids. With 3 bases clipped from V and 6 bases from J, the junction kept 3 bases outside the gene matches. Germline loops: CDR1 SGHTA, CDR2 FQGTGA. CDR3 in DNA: TGTGCCAGCAGCTTTAGCGGGGGGGCCGCCGGGGAGCTGTTTTTT. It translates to CASSFSGGAAGELFF.

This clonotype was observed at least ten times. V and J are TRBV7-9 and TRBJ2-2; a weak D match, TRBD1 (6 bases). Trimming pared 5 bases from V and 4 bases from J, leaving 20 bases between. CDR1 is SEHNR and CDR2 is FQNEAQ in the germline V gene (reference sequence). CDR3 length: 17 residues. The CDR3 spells CASSEVVVGARTGELFF. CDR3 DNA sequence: TGTGCCAGCAGCGAGGTCGTAGTGGGGGCTCGCACCGGGGAGCTGTTTTTT.

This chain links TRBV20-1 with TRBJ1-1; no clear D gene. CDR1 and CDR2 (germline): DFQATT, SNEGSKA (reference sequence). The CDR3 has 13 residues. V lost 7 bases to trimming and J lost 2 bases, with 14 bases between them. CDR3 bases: TGCAGTGTTCCGGGCACCTCAAACACTGAAGCTTTCTTT. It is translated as CSVPGTSNTEAFF.

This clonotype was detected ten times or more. CDR3 loop: CASSLEPFYEQYV. Here the CDR3 DNA reads TGTGCCAGCAGCCTCGAGCCTTTCTACGAGCAGTACGTC. V and J are TRBV7-9 and TRBJ2-7; D gene ambiguous. V was pared by 5 bases and J by 3 bases, with 11 bases between. CDR1 is SEHNR and CDR2 is FQNEAQ in the germline V gene (reference sequence). CDR3 length equals 13 residues.

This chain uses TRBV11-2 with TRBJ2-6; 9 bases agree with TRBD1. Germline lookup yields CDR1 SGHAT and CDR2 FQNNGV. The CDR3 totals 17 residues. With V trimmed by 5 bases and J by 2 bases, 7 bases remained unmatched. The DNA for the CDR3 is TGTGCCAGCAGCCCCCGACAGGGGGACGCTGGGGCCAACGTCCTGACTTTC. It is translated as CASSPRQGDAGANVLTF.

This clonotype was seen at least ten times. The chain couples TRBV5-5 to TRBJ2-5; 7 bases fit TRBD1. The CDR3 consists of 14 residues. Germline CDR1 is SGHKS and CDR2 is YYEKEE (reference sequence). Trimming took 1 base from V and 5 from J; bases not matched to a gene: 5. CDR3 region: CASSLKGAWETQYF. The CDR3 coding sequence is TGTGCCAGCAGCTTGAAGGGGGCGTGGGAGACCCAGTACTTC.